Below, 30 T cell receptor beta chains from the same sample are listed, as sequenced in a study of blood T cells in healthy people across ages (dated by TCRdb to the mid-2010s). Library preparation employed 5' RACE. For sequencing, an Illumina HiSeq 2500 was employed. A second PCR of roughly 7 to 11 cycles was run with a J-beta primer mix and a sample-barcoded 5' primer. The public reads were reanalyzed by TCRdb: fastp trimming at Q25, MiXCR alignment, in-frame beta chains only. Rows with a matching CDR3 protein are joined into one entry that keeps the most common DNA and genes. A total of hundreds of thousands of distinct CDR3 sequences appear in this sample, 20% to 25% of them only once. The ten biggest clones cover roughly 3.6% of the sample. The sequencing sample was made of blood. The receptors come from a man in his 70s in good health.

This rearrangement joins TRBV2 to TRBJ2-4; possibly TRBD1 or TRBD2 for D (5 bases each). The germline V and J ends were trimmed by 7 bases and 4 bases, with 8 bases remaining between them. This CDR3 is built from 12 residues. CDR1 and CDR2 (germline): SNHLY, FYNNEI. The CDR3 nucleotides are TGTGCCAGCAATTGGGGGAAAAACATTCAGTACTTC. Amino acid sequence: CASNWGKNIQYF.

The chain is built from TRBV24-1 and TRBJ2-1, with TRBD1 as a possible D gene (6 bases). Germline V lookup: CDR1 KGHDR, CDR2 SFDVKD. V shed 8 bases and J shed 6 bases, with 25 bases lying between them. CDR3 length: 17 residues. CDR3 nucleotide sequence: TGTGCCACCATAATCGGGGCCCTGGACAGATGGGTCAATGAGCAGTTCTTC. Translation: CATIIGALDRWVNEQFF.

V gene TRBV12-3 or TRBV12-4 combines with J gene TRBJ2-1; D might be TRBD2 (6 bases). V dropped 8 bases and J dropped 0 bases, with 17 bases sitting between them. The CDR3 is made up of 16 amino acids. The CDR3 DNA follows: TGTGCCAGCTGGAGCAACGGGGGAGGCTCCTACAATGAGCAGTTCTTC. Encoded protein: CASWSNGGGSYNEQFF.

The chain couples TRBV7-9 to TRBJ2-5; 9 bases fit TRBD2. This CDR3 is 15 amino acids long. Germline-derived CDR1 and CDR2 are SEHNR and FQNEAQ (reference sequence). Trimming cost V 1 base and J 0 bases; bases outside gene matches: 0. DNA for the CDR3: TGTGCCAGCAGCTTAGGGACTAGCGACCAAGAGACCCAGTACTTC. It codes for CASSLGTSDQETQYF.

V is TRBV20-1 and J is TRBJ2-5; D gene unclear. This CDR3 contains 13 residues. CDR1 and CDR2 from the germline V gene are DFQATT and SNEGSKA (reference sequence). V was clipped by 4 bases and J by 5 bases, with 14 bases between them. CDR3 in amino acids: CSATRPGGETQYF. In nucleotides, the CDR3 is TGCAGTGCTACTAGACCCGGTGGCGAGACCCAGTACTTC.

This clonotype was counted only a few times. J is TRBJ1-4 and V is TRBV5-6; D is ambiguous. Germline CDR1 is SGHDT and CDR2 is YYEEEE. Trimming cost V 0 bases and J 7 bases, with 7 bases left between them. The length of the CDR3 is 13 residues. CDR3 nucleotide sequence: TGTGCCAGCAGCTTGGGCCGGTTTGAAAAACTGTTTTTT. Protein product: CASSLGRFEKLFF.

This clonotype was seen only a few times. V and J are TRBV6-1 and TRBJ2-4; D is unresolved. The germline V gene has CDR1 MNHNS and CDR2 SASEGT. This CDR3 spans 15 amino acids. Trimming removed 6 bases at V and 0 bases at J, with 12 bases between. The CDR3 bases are TGTGCCAGCAGCTTTCCGATCCTAGCCAAAAACATTCAGTACTTC. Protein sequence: CASSFPILAKNIQYF.

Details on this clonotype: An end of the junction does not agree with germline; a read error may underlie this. CDR3: CASSSGQGVYGQYF. As DNA, the CDR3 is TGTGCCAGCAGCTCGGGACAGGGGGTTTACGGGCAGTACTTC. This sequence joins TRBV11-1 and TRBJ2-7, with 11 positions matching TRBD1. The V gene's germline CDR1 is SGHAT and CDR2 FQDESV (reference sequence). The CDR3 contains 14 residues.

In DNA, the CDR3 is TGTGCCAGCAGCGTAGCAGGGGGCCTTGGGGCCAACGTCCTGACTTTC. It yields the protein CASSVAGGLGANVLTF. The rearrangement links TRBV9 to TRBJ2-6, with 8 bases fitting TRBD1. V lost 0 bases and J lost 3; bases outside the gene matches: 2. Germline CDR1 SGDLS, CDR2 YYNGEE. The CDR3 loop spans 16 amino acids.

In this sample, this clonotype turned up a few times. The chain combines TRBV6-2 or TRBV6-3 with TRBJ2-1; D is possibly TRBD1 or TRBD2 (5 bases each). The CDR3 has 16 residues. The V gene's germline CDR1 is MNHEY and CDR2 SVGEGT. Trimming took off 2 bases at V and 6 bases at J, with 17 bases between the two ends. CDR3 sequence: CASSYDSGTPPNEQFF. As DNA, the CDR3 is TGTGCCAGCAGTTACGACTCGGGGACCCCTCCCAATGAGCAGTTCTTC.

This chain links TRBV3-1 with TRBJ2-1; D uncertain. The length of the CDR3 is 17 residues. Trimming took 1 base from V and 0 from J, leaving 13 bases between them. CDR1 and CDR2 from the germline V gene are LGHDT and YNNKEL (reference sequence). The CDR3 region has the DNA TGTGCCAGCAGCCAAGTGTACAGCCTATACTCCTACAATGAGCAGTTCTTC. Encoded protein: CASSQVYSLYSYNEQFF.

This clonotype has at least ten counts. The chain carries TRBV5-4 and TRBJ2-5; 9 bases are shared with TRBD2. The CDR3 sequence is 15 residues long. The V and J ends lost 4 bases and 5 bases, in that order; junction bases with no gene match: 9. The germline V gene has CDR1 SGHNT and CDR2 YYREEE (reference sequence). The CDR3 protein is CASSEAGGGLETQYF. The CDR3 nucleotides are TGTGCCAGCAGCGAAGCGGGAGGAGGGTTGGAGACCCAGTACTTC.

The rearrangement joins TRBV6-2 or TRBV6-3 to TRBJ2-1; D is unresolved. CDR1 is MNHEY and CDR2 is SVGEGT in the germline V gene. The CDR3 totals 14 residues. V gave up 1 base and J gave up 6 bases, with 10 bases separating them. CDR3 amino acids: CASSYFGSPNEQFF. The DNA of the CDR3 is TGTGCCAGCAGTTACTTTGGCTCCCCCAATGAGCAGTTCTTC.

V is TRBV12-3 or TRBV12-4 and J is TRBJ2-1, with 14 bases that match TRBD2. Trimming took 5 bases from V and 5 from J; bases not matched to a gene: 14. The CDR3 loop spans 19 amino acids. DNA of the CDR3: TGTGCCAGCAGTCCGCGACTAGCGGGAGGGCCCTTTAAACACAATGAGCAGTTCTTC. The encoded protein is CASSPRLAGGPFKHNEQFF.

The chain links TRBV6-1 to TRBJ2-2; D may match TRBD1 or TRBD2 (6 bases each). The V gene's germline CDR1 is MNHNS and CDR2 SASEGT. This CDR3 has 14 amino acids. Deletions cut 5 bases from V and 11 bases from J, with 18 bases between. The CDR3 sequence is CASSPSPGASELFF. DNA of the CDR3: TGTGCCAGCAGTCCGTCCCCGGGGGCCTCCGAGCTGTTTTTT.

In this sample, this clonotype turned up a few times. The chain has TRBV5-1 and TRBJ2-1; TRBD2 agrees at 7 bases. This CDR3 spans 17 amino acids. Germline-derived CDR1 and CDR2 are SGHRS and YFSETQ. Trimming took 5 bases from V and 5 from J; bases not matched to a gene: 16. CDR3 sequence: CASSSIILAKTNNEQFF. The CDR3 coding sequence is TGCGCCAGCAGTTCAATCATACTAGCGAAAACAAACAATGAGCAGTTCTTC.

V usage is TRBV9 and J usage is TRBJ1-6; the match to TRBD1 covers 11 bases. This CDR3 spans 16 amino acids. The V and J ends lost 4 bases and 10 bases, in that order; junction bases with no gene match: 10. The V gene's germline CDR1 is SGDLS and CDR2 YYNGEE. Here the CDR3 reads CASSPRTGGLGSPLHF. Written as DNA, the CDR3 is TGTGCCAGCAGCCCCCGGACAGGGGGCTTAGGGTCACCCCTCCACTTT.

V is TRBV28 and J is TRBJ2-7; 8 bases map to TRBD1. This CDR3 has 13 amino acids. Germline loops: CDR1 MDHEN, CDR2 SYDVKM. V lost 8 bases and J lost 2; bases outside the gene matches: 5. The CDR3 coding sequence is TGTGCCAGCGAGGAACAGGGGGCCTACGAGCAGTACTTC. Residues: CASEEQGAYEQYF.

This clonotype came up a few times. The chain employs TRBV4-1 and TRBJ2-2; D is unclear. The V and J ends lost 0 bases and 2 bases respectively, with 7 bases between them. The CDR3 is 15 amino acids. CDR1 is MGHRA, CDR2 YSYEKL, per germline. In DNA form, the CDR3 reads TGCGCCAGCAGCCAAGAAAGCCTTAACACCGGGGAGCTGTTTTTT. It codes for CASSQESLNTGELFF.

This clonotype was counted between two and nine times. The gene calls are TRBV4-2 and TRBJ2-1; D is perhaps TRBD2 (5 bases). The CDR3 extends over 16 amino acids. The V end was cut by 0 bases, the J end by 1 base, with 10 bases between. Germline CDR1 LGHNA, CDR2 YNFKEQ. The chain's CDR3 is CASSQDRGISYNEQFF. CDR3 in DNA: TGTGCCAGCAGCCAAGATAGAGGGATATCCTACAATGAGCAGTTCTTC.

CDR3 amino acids: CASSYGRNSYEQYF. CDR3 nucleotides: TGTGCCAGCAGTTACGGTAGGAATTCATACGAGCAGTACTTC. The chain joins TRBV6-5 to TRBJ2-5; D not certain. The J call may be incorrect, as the DNA end agrees better with TRBJ2-7. Germline V gene lookup returns CDR1 MNHEY and CDR2 SVGAGI. The CDR3 runs to 14 residues.

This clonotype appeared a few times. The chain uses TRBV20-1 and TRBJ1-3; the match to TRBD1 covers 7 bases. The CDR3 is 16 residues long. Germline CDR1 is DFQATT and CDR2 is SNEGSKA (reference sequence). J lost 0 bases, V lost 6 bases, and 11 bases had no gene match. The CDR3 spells CSAGQSGAPSGNTIYF. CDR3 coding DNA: TGCAGTGCGGGACAGTCGGGGGCTCCCTCTGGAAACACCATATATTTT.

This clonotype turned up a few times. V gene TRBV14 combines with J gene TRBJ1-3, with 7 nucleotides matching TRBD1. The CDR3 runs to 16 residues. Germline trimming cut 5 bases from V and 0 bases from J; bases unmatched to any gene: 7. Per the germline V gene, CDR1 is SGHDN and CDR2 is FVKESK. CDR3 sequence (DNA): TGTGCCAGCAGCTCGGGACAGCCACCCTCTGGAAACACCATATATTTT. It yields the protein CASSSGQPPSGNTIYF.

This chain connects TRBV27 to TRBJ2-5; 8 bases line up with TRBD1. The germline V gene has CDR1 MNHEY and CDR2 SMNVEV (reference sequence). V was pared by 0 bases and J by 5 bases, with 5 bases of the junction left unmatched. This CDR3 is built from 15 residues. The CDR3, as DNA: TGTGCCAGCAGTTTATCAACAGGGGGTCAGGAGACCCAGTACTTC. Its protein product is CASSLSTGGQETQYF.

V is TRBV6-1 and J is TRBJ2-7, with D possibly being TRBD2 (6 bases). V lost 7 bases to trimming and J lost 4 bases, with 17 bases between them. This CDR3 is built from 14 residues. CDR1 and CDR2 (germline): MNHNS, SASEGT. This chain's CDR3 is CASIRTGVGYEQYF. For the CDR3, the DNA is TGTGCCAGCATACGGACGGGAGTTGGTTACGAGCAGTACTTC.

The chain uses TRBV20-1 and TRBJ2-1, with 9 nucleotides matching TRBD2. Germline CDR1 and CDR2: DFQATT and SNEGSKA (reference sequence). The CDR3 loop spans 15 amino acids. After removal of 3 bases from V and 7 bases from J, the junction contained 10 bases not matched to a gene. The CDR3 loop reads CSARAGGAAWNEQFF. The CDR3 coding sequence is TGCAGTGCTAGGGCGGGAGGGGCTGCATGGAATGAGCAGTTCTTC.

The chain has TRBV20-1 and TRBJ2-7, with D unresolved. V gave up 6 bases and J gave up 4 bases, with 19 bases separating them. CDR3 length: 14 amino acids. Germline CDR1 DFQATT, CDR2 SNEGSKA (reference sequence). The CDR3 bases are TGCAGTGCCCCGGATCTCCAAAATTCTTACGAGCAGTACTTC. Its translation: CSAPDLQNSYEQYF.

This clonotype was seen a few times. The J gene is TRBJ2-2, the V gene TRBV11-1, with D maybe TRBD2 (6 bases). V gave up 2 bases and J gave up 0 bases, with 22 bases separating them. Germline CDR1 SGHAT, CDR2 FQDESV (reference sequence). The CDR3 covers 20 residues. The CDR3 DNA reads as TGTGCCAGCAGCTTATCCGGTGTAGCGGCCCAAAACCCGAACACCGGGGAGCTGTTTTTT. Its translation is CASSLSGVAAQNPNTGELFF. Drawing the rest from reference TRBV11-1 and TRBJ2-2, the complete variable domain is EAEVAQSPRYKITEKSQAVAFWCDPISGHATLYWYRQILGQGPELLVQFQDESVVDDSQLPKDRFSAERLKGVDSTLKIQPAELGDSAMYLCASSLSGVAAQNPNTGELFFGEGSRLTVL.

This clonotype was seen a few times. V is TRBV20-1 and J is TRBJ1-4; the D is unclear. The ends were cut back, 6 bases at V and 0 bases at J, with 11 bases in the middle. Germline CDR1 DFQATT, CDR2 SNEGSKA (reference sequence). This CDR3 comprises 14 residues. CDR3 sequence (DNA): TGCAGTGCCCAAGGGCCAACAACTAATGAAAAACTGTTTTTT. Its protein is CSAQGPTTNEKLFF.

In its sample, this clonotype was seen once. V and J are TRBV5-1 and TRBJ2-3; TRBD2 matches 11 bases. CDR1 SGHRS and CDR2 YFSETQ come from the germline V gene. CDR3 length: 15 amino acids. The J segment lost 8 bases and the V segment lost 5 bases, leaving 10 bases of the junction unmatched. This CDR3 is CASSSDGTSGSTQYF. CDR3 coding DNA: TGCGCCAGCAGTTCCGACGGGACTAGCGGTTCTACGCAGTATTTT.